Sequencing of this T cell receptor (beta chain) was carried out in a study of T cell changes during pregnancy in multiple sclerosis. V dropped 4 bases and J dropped 0 bases, with 16 bases sitting between them. Germline V CDR1 and CDR2: SEHNR, FQNEAQ (reference sequence). The CDR3 sequence is 17 residues long. Generated by immunoSEQ multiplex PCR, the TCRdb table keeps only in-frame clones and is missing some. This sample has about 69,000 clones; roughly 92% occur once, and the top ten carry 2%. The TCR was taken from a female donor in good health, enrolled as a control in a pregnancy study. The sequencing used peripheral blood, collected in the third trimester of pregnancy. The rearrangement uses TRBV7-9 and TRBJ1-3; D not resolved. The CDR3 region is CASSSPRGPGSGNTIYF. The CDR3 region has the DNA TGTGCCAGCAGCTCCCCCCGAGGTCCCGGCTCTGGAAACACCATATATTTT. Drawing the rest from reference TRBV7-9 and TRBJ1-3, the complete variable domain is DTGVSQNPRHKITKRGQNVTFRCDPISEHNRLYWYRQTLGQGPEFLTYFQNEAQLEKSRLLSDRFSAERPKGSFSTLEIQRTEQGDSAMYLCASSSPRGPGSGNTIYFGEGSWLTVV.